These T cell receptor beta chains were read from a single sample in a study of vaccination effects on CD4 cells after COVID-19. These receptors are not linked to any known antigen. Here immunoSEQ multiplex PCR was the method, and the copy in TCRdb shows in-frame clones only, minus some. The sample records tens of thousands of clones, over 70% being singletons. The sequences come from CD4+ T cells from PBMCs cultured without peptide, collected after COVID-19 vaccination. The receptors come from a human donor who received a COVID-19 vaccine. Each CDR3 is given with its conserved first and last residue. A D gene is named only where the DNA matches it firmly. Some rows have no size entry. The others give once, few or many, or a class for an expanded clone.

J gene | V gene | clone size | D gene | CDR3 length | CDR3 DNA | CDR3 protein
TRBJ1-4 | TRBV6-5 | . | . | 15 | TGTGCCAGCACCGATGCCCTGAGTGGGGATGAAAAACTGTTTTTT | CASTDALSGDEKLFF
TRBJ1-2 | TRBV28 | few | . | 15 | TGTGCCAGCAGGGGGACGGGGGTTAGGAAATATGGCTACACCTTC | CASRGTGVRKYGYTF
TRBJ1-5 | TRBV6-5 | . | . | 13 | TGTGCCAGCAGGAGACTGGATAATCAGCCCCAGCATTTT | CASRRLDNQPQHF
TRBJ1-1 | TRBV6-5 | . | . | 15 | TGTGCCAGCAGTTACTCGATTGTCGGGAACACTGAAGCTTTCTTT | CASSYSIVGNTEAFF
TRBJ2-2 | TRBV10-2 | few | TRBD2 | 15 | TGCGCCAGCAGTGCTAGCGGACCGAACACCGGGGAGCTGTTTTTT | CASSASGPNTGELFF
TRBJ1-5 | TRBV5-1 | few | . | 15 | TGCGCCAGCAGCTTGGGGGTTGCCCCGAATCAGCCCCAGCATTTT | CASSLGVAPNQPQHF
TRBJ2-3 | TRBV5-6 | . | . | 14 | TGTGCCAGCAGCTTGAAAGGGGGCACAGATACGCAGTATTTT | CASSLKGGTDTQYF
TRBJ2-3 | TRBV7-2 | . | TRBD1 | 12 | TGTGCCAGCAGCCGAGACAGGGGACCGCAGTATTTT | CASSRDRGPQYF
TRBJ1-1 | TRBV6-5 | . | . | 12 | TGTGCCAGCAGCGACCGGGTCGCTGAAGCTTTCTTT | CASSDRVAEAFF
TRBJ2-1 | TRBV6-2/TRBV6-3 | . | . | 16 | TGTGCCAGCAGTTTAGCCCCCCGTCCCCCGTACAATGAGCAGTTCTTC | CASSLAPRPPYNEQFF
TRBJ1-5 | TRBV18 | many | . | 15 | TGTGCCAGCTCACCAAAGGACAGAAGCAATCAGCCCCAGCATTTT | CASSPKDRSNQPQHF
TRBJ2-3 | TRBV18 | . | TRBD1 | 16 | TGTGCCAGCTCACCCCTCGGACAGGGGAGCCCAGATACGCAGTATTTT | CASSPLGQGSPDTQYF
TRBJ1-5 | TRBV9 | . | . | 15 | TGTGCCAGCAGCGAGAGAGGGGACCGCAATCAGCCCCAGCATTTT | CASSERGDRNQPQHF
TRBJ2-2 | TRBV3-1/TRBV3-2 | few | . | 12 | TGTGCCAGCAGCCCTCATCGGGGGGAGCTGTTTTTT | CASSPHRGELFF
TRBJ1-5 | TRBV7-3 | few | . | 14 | TGTGCCAGGGGAAAAACCAGGGAGGCTCAGCCCCAGCATTTT | CARGKTREAQPQHF
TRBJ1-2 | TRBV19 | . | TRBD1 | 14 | TGTGCCAGCACTCCGTCCAGACAGGGAAAAGGCTACACCTTC | CASTPSRQGKGYTF
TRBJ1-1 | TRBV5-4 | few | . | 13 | TGTGCCAGCAGCTTGGATGTTTCCTCGGGGGTTTTCTTT | CASSLDVSSGVFF
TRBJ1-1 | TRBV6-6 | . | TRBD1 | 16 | TGTGCCAGTCGTTCCCCCGGGACAGGGGGGAACACTGAAGCTTTCTTT | CASRSPGTGGNTEAFF
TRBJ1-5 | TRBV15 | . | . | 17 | TGTGCCACCAGCAGAGATCAGAGAACGGGTAGCAATCAGCCCCAGCATTTT | CATSRDQRTGSNQPQHF
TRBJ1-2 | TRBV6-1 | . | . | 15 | TGTGCCAGCAGTGAAGGTCGGGGGGCGGTCTATGGCTACACCTTC | CASSEGRGAVYGYTF
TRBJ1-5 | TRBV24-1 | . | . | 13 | TGTGCCACCAGTGCCGTAGGGGGGGCGGCCCAGCATTTT | CATSAVGGAAQHF
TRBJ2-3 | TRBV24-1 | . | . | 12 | TGTGCCACCAGTGGGGGCACAGATACGCAGTATTTT | CATSGGTDTQYF